This is a list of T cell receptor beta chains from one sample in a study of blood T cells in healthy people across ages. TCRdb used MiXCR to reprocess the 5' RACE reads, holding one entry per CDR3 protein. The table records hundreds of thousands of distinct CDR3 sequences, about half of them present only once. The sequenced sample was blood. The receptors stem from a woman aged 55 to 70 in good health. Each CDR3 is given with its conserved first and last residue. The D gene is left open where the match is weak. Some rows mark clone size as missing; the rest say once, few, many or name a class of expanded clone.

v_gene,d_gene,j_gene,abundance,CDR3aa,CDR3nt
TRBV5-6,NA,TRBJ2-7,NA,CASSAWTSYEQYF,TGTGCCAGCAGCGCATGGACATCCTACGAGCAGTACTTC
TRBV5-1,TRBD1,TRBJ2-5,few,CASSTGQSETQYF,TGCGCCAGCAGCACGGGACAGAGCGAGACCCAGTACTTC
TRBV5-4,TRBD2,TRBJ2-5,NA,CASSLAGDGQETQYF,TGTGCCAGCAGCCTAGCGGGAGACGGCCAAGAGACCCAGTACTTC
TRBV7-4,TRBD2,TRBJ2-2,NA,CASSSLAYRELFF,TGTGCCAGCAGCTCACTAGCGTATCGGGAGCTGTTTTTT
TRBV7-2,NA,TRBJ2-5,NA,CASSLKYGQETQYF,TGTGCCAGCAGCTTAAAGTACGGACAAGAGACCCAGTACTTC
TRBV11-2,TRBD1,TRBJ1-2,NA,CASSDQGQNYGYTF,TGTGCCAGCAGCGACCAGGGACAGAACTATGGCTACACCTTC
TRBV28,TRBD1,TRBJ2-5,few,CASKRGPPETQYF,TGTGCCAGCAAAAGGGGGCCACCAGAGACCCAGTACTTC
TRBV4-2,NA,TRBJ2-1,few,CASSQVSHEQFF,TGTGCCAGCAGCCAAGTCTCCCATGAGCAGTTCTTC
TRBV9,NA,TRBJ2-7,NA,CASSVDGASYEQYF,TGTGCCAGCAGCGTAGACGGGGCTTCCTACGAGCAGTACTTC
TRBV5-1,NA,TRBJ2-7,many,CASSQSGDLLTYEQYF,TGCGCCAGCAGCCAATCGGGGGACTTGTTAACCTACGAGCAGTACTTC